This entry concerns a single T cell receptor (beta chain). The antigen remains unidentified. The entry originates in a study of T cells after yellow fever vaccination. Losses at the gene ends were 8 bases for V and 5 bases for J; bases not matched to a gene: 5. Germline loops: CDR1 DFQATT, CDR2 SNEGSKA (reference sequence). The CDR3 sequence is 13 residues long. For TCR, cDNA came from 5'RACE template switching, which added a universal primer site and UMIs. TCRdb redid the calling of the 5' RACE reads with MiXCR, one entry per CDR3 protein. The sample records 450,000 to 550,000 distinct CDR3 sequences, roughly 22% being singletons. Study findings and constraints: Abundant clonotypes from the bulk population could have been carried over as contaminants into FACS-sorted repertoires. Weaker, the secondary response peaked sooner, at day 5 versus 15. Clones from primary vaccination mostly reappeared after the booster (around 96% CD4, over 85% CD8).

The V gene is TRBV20-1, the J gene TRBJ2-1, with 11 bases identical to TRBD2. The sequencing here drew on PBMCs, taken around 3 weeks after the first yellow fever vaccination. This clonotype originated in a man between 18 and 35 years old who received the YFV17D yellow fever vaccine. As DNA, the CDR3 is TGCAGTCTAAGGACTAGCGGGCACAATGAGCAGTTCTTC. Protein: CSLRTSGHNEQFF.